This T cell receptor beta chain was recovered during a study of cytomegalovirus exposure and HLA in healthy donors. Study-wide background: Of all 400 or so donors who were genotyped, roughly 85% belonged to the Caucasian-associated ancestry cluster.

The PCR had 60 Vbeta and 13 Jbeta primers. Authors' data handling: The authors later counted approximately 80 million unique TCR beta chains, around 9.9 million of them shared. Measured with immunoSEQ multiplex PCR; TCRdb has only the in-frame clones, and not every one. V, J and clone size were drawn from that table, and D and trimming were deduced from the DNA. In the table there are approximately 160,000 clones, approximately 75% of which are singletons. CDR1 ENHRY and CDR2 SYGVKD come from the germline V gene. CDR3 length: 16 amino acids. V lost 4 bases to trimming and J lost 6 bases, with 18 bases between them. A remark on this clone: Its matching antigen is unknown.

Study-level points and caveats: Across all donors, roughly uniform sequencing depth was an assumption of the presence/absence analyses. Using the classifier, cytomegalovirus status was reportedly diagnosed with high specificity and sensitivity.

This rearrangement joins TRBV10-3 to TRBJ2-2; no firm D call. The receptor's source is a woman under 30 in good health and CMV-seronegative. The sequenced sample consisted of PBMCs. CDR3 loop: CAISALLGPRAGELFF. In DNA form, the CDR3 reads TGTGCCATCAGTGCCCTATTGGGCCCTCGTGCCGGGGAGCTGTTTTTT.